This TCR beta chain originates from a study of CD8 T cells in ankylosing spondylitis. A single record per CDR3 protein comes from TCRdb applying MiXCR to the 5' RACE reads. The sample consists of roughly 220,000 distinct CDR3 sequences, roughly a tenth of them appearing once. The sample holds many counts of this clonotype. Its cognate antigen is unknown. Germline V gene lookup returns CDR1 DFQATT and CDR2 SNEGSKA (reference sequence). Deletions cut 1 base from V and 4 bases from J, with 10 bases between. The CDR3 consists of 13 residues. Study results and caveats: Reportedly, matched ankylosing spondylitis synovial fluid was significantly enriched for disease-linked clones. Earlier studies detected some motif variants in reactive arthritis synovial fluid and blood.

The chain links TRBV20-1 to TRBJ2-5; D gene uncertain. The sample taken for sequencing was blood, either unsorted or a sorted T cell fraction (not recorded which). This sequence was found in a male donor with ankylosing spondylitis or in good health (not recorded which). The CDR3 reads CSARGPGSETQYF. CDR3 coding DNA: TGCAGTGCTAGAGGGCCCGGGTCAGAGACCCAGTACTTC.